This TCR beta chain was captured in a study of identical twins. This clonotype has only a few counts. TCRdb re-derived calls from the 5' RACE reads in MiXCR, one entry per CDR3 protein. The table shows approximately 700,000 distinct CDR3 sequences, with around 6% occurring only once. Germline V gene lookup returns CDR1 KGHSH and CDR2 LQKENI. The CDR3 has 17 amino acids. The V gene lost 6 bases and the J gene lost 6 bases, with 24 bases spanning the gap. Sequencing input: naive T cells sorted from blood. The chain is built from TRBV18 and TRBJ2-1, with D hard to call. The TCR sequence derives from a man aged 18 to 29 in good health. The CDR3 nucleotides read TGTGCCAGCTCCTCCAGGCTTGATCGGGTAGGGTCCAATGAGCAGTTCTTC. It is translated as CASSSRLDRVGSNEQFF. Complete variable domain (other parts from reference TRBV18 and TRBJ2-1): NAGVMQNPRHLVRRRGQEARLRCSPMKGHSHVYWYRQLPEEGLKFMVYLQKENIIDESGMPKERFSAEFPKEGPSILRIQQVVRGDSAAYFCASSSRLDRVGSNEQFFGPGTRLTVL.